The 4 T cell receptor beta chains reported below all come from one sample, sequenced in a study of T cell responses to AZD1222 COVID-19 vaccine. The repertoire was sequenced with immunoSEQ multiplex PCR; TCRdb's copy has only in-frame clones and lacks some. Of 150,000 to 200,000 clones in the sample, about nine tenths are singletons; the top ten hold less than 3%. The sample was peripheral blood, taken on day 0 of MenACWY control vaccination. The receptors shown here come from an adult in good health.

The chain uses TRBV6-5 and TRBJ1-1, with D tentatively TRBD1 (5 bases). From germline, CDR1 is MNHEY and CDR2 SVGAGI. Trimming removed 6 bases from V and 3 bases from J, with 11 bases in between. The CDR3 totals 13 residues. CDR3 region: CASSSSTDTEAFF. The CDR3 bases are TGTGCCAGCAGCTCCTCGACAGACACTGAAGCTTTCTTT.

The CDR3 is CASSAFGRRTLNQPQHF. The CDR3 DNA is TGTGCCAGCAGCGCCTTCGGGAGGCGGACACTCAATCAGCCCCAGCATTTT. J is TRBJ1-5 and V is TRBV7-3; maybe TRBD1 (5 bases). CDR3 length equals 17 residues. Trimming removed 5 bases at V and 3 bases at J, with 20 bases between. The germline V gene encodes CDR1 SGHTA and CDR2 FQGTGA.

The genes are TRBV12-5 and TRBJ1-6, with D possibly TRBD1 on 6 matching bases. CDR1 is LGHNT, CDR2 FRNRAP, per germline. The CDR3 runs to 16 residues. V was shortened by 6 bases and J by 0 bases, with 12 bases between the two germline ends. The CDR3 nucleotides read TGTGCTAGTGGAATAGACAGGAGCTCCTATAATTCACCCCTCCACTTT. Translation gives CASGIDRSSYNSPLHF.

The chain carries TRBV15 and TRBJ2-2; D is uncertain. V was clipped by 8 bases and J by 1 base, with 11 bases between them. From germline, CDR1 is LNHNV and CDR2 YYDKDF (reference sequence). The CDR3 extends over 14 amino acids. CDR3 region: CATAPGRNTGELFF. CDR3 in DNA: TGTGCCACCGCACCCGGGCGGAACACCGGGGAGCTGTTTTTT.